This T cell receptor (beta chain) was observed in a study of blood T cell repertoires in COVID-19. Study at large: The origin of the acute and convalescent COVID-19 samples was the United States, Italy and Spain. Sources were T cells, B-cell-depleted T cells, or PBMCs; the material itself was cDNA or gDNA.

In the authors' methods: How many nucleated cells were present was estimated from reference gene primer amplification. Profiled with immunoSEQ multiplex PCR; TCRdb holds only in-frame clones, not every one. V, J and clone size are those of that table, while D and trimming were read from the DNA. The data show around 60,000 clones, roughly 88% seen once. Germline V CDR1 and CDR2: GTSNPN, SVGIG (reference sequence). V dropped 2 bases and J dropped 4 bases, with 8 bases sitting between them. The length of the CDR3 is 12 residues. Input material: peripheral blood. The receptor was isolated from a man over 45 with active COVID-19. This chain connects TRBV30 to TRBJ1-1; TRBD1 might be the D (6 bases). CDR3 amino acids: CAWSQGGTEAFF. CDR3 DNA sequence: TGTGCCTGGAGTCAAGGGGGCACTGAAGCTTTCTTT. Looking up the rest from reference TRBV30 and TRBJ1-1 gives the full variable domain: SQTIHQWPATLVQPVGSPLSLECTVEGTSNPNLYWYRQAAGRGLQLLFYSVGIGQISSEVPQNLSASRPQDRQFILSSKKLLLSDSGFYLCAWSQGGTEAFFGQGTRLTVV.